This T cell receptor beta chain came from a study of identical twins. Between the trimmed V and J ends, which lost 3 bases and 0 bases, there was a span of 15 bases. Germline loops: CDR1 SQVTM, CDR2 ANQGSEA. The CDR3 covers 16 residues. TCRdb re-called the 5' RACE reads through MiXCR, storing one row per CDR3 protein. The table shows about 240,000 distinct CDR3 sequences, with 7.5% occurring only once. These data were also filed under a second study, of yellow fever vaccine responses in identical twins. That study reports: It has been reported that, in twins, the vaccine T cell response seemed partly convergent and partly personalized.

The chain is built from TRBV29-1 and TRBJ2-1, with D unclear. The sequence was obtained from a young woman in good health. The sample taken for sequencing was CD8+ T cells sorted from blood. The CDR3 loop is CSVEGSLESSYNEQFF. The CDR3 coding sequence is TGCAGCGTTGAGGGGTCCTTGGAATCCTCCTACAATGAGCAGTTCTTC.